This record looks at one T cell receptor (beta chain) sequence and its context. Its antigen is not known. The sample belongs to a study of T cells in Graves' hyperthyroidism and ophthalmopathy. RNA transcripts yielded amplified TCR beta CDR3 regions. HTBI primers were used for first-round RT-PCR of the TCR CDR3. Via MiXCR, TCRdb re-called the multiplex PCR reads, giving one row per CDR3 protein. The repertoire consists of around 620,000 distinct CDR3 sequences, with under 20% occurring once and the leading ten covering around 4%. Findings and caveats of the study: Expanded thyroid clonotypes (above 0.001) were mostly also found in blood.

Disease duration under 2 months; hyperthyroidism patients were aged 18 to 65. Exclusion of patients followed from uncontrolled infection, other autoimmune disease, pregnancy or lactation. From 9 to 10 ml of fresh peripheral blood, PBMCs were isolated. The CDR3 spans 15 residues. Germline-derived CDR1 and CDR2 are SGHVS and FQNEAQ. Trimming took off 4 bases at V and 6 bases at J, with 16 bases between the two ends. Sequenced: blood. The chain combines TRBV7-8 with TRBJ1-5; D is possibly TRBD1 (5 bases). This clonotype was obtained from a woman aged 25 to 39 with Graves' hyperthyroidism. The CDR3: CASSSRVGVGQPQHF. The CDR3 nucleotides are TGTGCCAGCAGCTCGAGGGTGGGGGTGGGTCAGCCCCAGCATTTT.